Below are 28 T cell receptor beta chains sequenced from a single sample in a study of CD8+ T cells in alopecia areata. Collection of lesional scalp punch biopsies and peripheral blood was performed in alopecia areata patients. The authors extracted RNA and reverse transcribed it into cDNA as the sequencing template. TCRdb keeps only in-frame clones here, not all; method: immunoSEQ multiplex PCR. Here the sample spans under 20,000 clones, more than 60% being singletons. Sequenced here: skin, sampled at week 0. These receptors originate from a human donor with alopecia areata.

A few counts support this clone. It may be a read error: a sequence one base away is much more abundant. The CDR3 DNA reads TGTGCCAGCAGCCAAGATCACAGGGGCTATGGCTACACCTTC. It specifies CASSQDHRGYGYTF. The chain links TRBV4-2 to TRBJ1-2, with 7 bases lining up with TRBD1. Losses at the gene ends were 0 bases for V and 4 bases for J; bases not matched to a gene: 2. The CDR3 is 14 amino acids. Germline CDR1 reads LGHNA; CDR2 reads YNFKEQ.

This chain connects TRBV23-1 to TRBJ2-5, with 9 bases matching TRBD1. TRBV23-1 is classed as an ORF, of uncertain function. This CDR3 contains 14 residues. Trimming took 5 bases from V and 6 from J; bases not matched to a gene: 7. Here the CDR3 DNA reads TGCGCCAGCAGTTTGAGACAGGGGGGAAAGACCCAGTACTTC. This translates into CASSLRQGGKTQYF.

This clone was seen a handful of times. The chain links TRBV6-1 to TRBJ2-7, with unresolved D. CDR1 and CDR2 from the germline V gene are MNHNS and SASEGT. The CDR3 is made up of 11 amino acids. V lost 10 bases to trimming and J lost 2 bases, with 9 bases between them. CDR3 sequence reads: CAIGRAYEQYF. As DNA, the CDR3 is TGTGCCATCGGACGGGCCTACGAGCAGTACTTC.

J is TRBJ2-5 and V is TRBV13, with TRBD2 identical over 9 bases. The CDR3 consists of 14 residues. The ends lost 6 bases at V and 6 bases at J; junction bases unmatched: 8. The germline CDR1 and CDR2 sequences are PRHDT and FYEKMQ (reference sequence). CDR3 bases: TGTGCCAGCAGGCCGCGGGGGGGCGCAAAGACCCAGTACTTC. This sequence encodes CASRPRGGAKTQYF.

This clone has just a few counts. The genes are TRBV4-2 and TRBJ2-1; maybe TRBD2 (6 bases). The germline V gene encodes CDR1 LGHNA and CDR2 YNFKEQ. CDR3 length: 15 amino acids. With 6 bases removed from V and 2 bases from J, the gap between germline ends came to 14 bases. The CDR3 loop reads CASRVAGGTYNEQFF. The CDR3 DNA sequence: TGTGCCAGCAGGGTAGCCGGGGGTACCTACAATGAGCAGTTCTTC.

The rearrangement uses TRBV7-8 and TRBJ1-4, with a weak D call TRBD1 (6 bases). The V and J ends lost 5 bases and 3 bases respectively, with 13 bases between them. CDR1 and CDR2 from the germline V gene are SGHVS and FQNEAQ. The CDR3 sequence is 15 residues long. CDR3 protein: CASSPGAFANEKLFF. The CDR3 coding sequence is TGTGCCAGCAGCCCGGGGGCGTTTGCTAATGAAAAACTGTTTTTT.

The chain recombines TRBV6-5 with TRBJ1-5; weak D call: TRBD1 (5 bases). Trimming stripped 8 bases from V and 3 bases from J, with 17 bases between. Germline CDR1 MNHEY, CDR2 SVGAGI. The CDR3 runs 15 residues. The CDR3 is CASWGGGRDNQPQHF. The CDR3 DNA reads as TGTGCCAGCTGGGGGGGAGGGAGGGACAATCAGCCCCAGCATTTT.

The chain is built from TRBV6-5 and TRBJ2-1; a weak D match, TRBD1 (9 bases). CDR3 length equals 14 residues. V was shortened by 6 bases and J by 7 bases, with 16 bases between the two germline ends. Germline CDR1 reads MNHEY; CDR2 reads SVGAGI. The CDR3 loop is CASRGTGTRNEQFF. The CDR3 DNA is TGTGCCAGCAGGGGGACAGGGACTAGGAATGAGCAGTTCTTC.

The chain's CDR3 is CASRSGGNTGELFF. The CDR3 region has the DNA TGCGCCAGCAGGTCAGGGGGGAACACCGGGGAGCTGTTTTTT. The V call is TRBV4-1, the J call TRBJ2-2; 7 nucleotides line up with TRBD1. The CDR3 covers 14 residues. In germline, CDR1 is MGHRA, CDR2 YSYEKL. Losses at the gene ends were 6 bases for V and 1 base for J; bases not matched to a gene: 2.

The chain is built from TRBV29-1 and TRBJ2-3; D possibly corresponds to TRBD2 (6 bases). Per germline, CDR1 SQVTM and CDR2 ANQGSEA. V lost 6 bases and J 0 bases, leaving 16 bases between the germline ends. This CDR3 contains 15 residues. CDR3 bases: TGCAGCGTGCTCCATAGCGGCATTAGCACAGATACGCAGTATTTT. The encoded protein is CSVLHSGISTDTQYF.

This clone has only a few counts. The chain uses TRBV7-2 and TRBJ2-5, with D unclear. Germline loops: CDR1 SGHTA, CDR2 FQGNSA. This CDR3 is 16 amino acids long. V was cut by 5 bases and J by 4 bases, with 20 bases left in between. CDR3 amino acids: CASSPLGGAPSETQYF. The CDR3, as DNA: TGTGCCAGCAGCCCTTTGGGCGGTGCCCCGTCAGAGACCCAGTACTTC.

The V call is TRBV7-2, the J call TRBJ2-3; 10 bases align to TRBD2. Trimming removed 5 bases from V and 2 bases from J; junction bases left unmatched: 7. The CDR3 covers 16 residues. CDR1 and CDR2 from the germline V gene are SGHTA and FQGNSA. In DNA form, the CDR3 reads TGTGCCAGCAGCACACTAGCGGGGTCCCCCACAGATACGCAGTATTTT. This encodes CASSTLAGSPTDTQYF.

The rearrangement links TRBV27 to TRBJ2-7, with TRBD2 matching 11 bases. V was clipped by 5 bases and J by 5 bases; unmatched bases: 8. CDR3 length: 15 amino acids. Germline CDR1 reads MNHEY; CDR2 reads SMNVEV (reference sequence). The CDR3 DNA reads as TGTGCCAGCAGTCCTCATCCTAGCGGGGGGAACGAGCAGTACTTC. It yields the protein CASSPHPSGGNEQYF.

This clone was detected only a few times. The chain is built from TRBV4-3 and TRBJ1-1, with D unresolved. CDR3 size: 15 residues. Germline V CDR1 and CDR2: LGHNA, YSLEER. Between the trimmed V and J ends, which lost 1 base and 0 bases, there was a span of 9 bases. The CDR3: CASSQGRHMNTEAFF. The CDR3 coding sequence is TGCGCCAGCAGCCAAGGGAGACATATGAACACTGAAGCTTTCTTT.

The chain uses TRBV7-9 and TRBJ2-5; 9 nucleotides align to TRBD1. With V trimmed by 5 bases and J by 5 bases, 6 bases remained unmatched. CDR1 is SEHNR, CDR2 FQNEAQ, per germline (reference sequence). The CDR3 is 14 amino acids. The CDR3 coding sequence is TGTGCCAGCAGCCTACAGGGGGCAGGGGAGACCCAGTACTTC. Its protein is CASSLQGAGETQYF.

J is TRBJ1-3 and V is TRBV4-1; possibly TRBD1 for D (5 bases). The CDR3 has 15 amino acids. Germline loops: CDR1 MGHRA, CDR2 YSYEKL. V dropped 4 bases and J dropped 0 bases, with 10 bases sitting between them. CDR3 coding DNA: TGCGCCAGCAGCCTCAGGGAAGGCTCTGGAAACACCATATATTTT. It encodes CASSLREGSGNTIYF.

The chain carries TRBV5-1 and TRBJ1-5; 10 nucleotides match TRBD1. The CDR3 has 14 residues. Germline-derived CDR1 and CDR2 are SGHRS and YFSETQ. The ends lost 4 bases at V and 7 bases at J; junction bases unmatched: 5. The CDR3 protein is CASSGGTGDQPQHF. The CDR3 nucleotides read TGCGCCAGCAGCGGCGGGACAGGGGACCAGCCCCAGCATTTT.

The chain couples TRBV11-2 to TRBJ2-5; possible D gene TRBD1, 6 bases. Germline-derived CDR1 and CDR2 are SGHAT and FQNNGV. V was trimmed by 1 base and J by 4 bases, leaving 13 bases between them. CDR3 length: 15 residues. The CDR3 spells CASSLVGRDTETQYF. The CDR3 region has the DNA TGTGCCAGCAGCTTAGTAGGCCGGGACACAGAGACCCAGTACTTC.

The chain recombines TRBV7-2 with TRBJ2-7, with D perhaps being TRBD1 or TRBD2 (5 bases each). The CDR3 has 14 amino acids. V gave up 4 bases and J gave up 7 bases, with 17 bases separating them. Germline V gene sequence: CDR1 SGHTA, CDR2 FQGNSA. CDR3 residues: CASSSAAGAGEQYF. The CDR3 nucleotides are TGTGCCAGCAGCTCCGCAGCCGGGGCCGGGGAGCAGTACTTC.

The chain employs TRBV9 and TRBJ2-3; D possibly corresponds to TRBD1 (5 bases). V was pared by 3 bases and J by 6 bases, with 8 bases between. The CDR3 extends over 12 amino acids. Germline V gives CDR1 SGDLS, CDR2 YYNGEE. This chain's CDR3 is CASSGGGDTQYF. CDR3 sequence (DNA): TGTGCCAGCAGCGGGGGCGGCGATACGCAGTATTTT. The variable domain in full, completed from reference TRBV9 and TRBJ2-3, reads DSGVTQTPKHLITATGQRVTLRCSPRSGDLSVYWYQQSLDQGLQFLIQYYNGEERAKGNILERFSAQQFPDLHSELNLSSLELGDSALYFCASSGGGDTQYFGPGTRLTVL.

The V gene is TRBV6-5, the J gene TRBJ2-5; D is possibly TRBD1 (6 bases). This CDR3 contains 14 residues. CDR1 is MNHEY, CDR2 SVGAGI, per germline. Trimming took 2 bases from V and 2 from J, leaving 9 bases between them. CDR3 coding DNA: TGTGCCAGCAGTTACGTTACAGGGCAAGAGACCCAGTACTTC. Protein sequence: CASSYVTGQETQYF.

V is TRBV29-1 and J is TRBJ2-1; 7 bases align to TRBD1. V gave up 4 bases and J gave up 7 bases; unmatched junction bases: 7. CDR3 length equals 13 residues. Germline V CDR1 and CDR2: SQVTM, ANQGSEA. CDR3 coding DNA: TGCAGCGTTGTAGGGGACAGAACAAATGAGCAGTTCTTC. As protein: CSVVGDRTNEQFF.

The chain has TRBV10-2 and TRBJ2-7, with TRBD2 matching 7 bases. V shed 2 bases and J 6 bases; nucleotides not matched to a gene: 7. Germline CDR1 and CDR2: WSHSY and SAAADI. This CDR3 spans 14 amino acids. The CDR3 nucleotides read TGCGCCAGCAGTGAGGACCCGGGGGGTCGCGAGCAGTACTTC. The encoded protein is CASSEDPGGREQYF.

The V call is TRBV4-1, the J call TRBJ2-2; TRBD2 aligns across 10 bases. Germline V gene sequence: CDR1 MGHRA, CDR2 YSYEKL. The CDR3 loop spans 16 amino acids. V lost 0 bases and J lost 4; bases outside the gene matches: 2. CDR3 coding DNA: TGCGCCAGCAGCCAAGATGCTAGCGGGGGCACCGGGGAGCTGTTTTTT. Translating it yields CASSQDASGGTGELFF.

V is TRBV6-6 and J is TRBJ2-7; 10 nucleotides match TRBD2. The CDR3 spans 16 residues. J gave up 3 bases and V 5 bases, and 10 bases lay outside the gene matches. The germline V gene has CDR1 MNHNY and CDR2 SVGAGI (reference sequence). CDR3: CASSARLSGGVYEQYF. CDR3 bases: TGTGCCAGCAGTGCTAGACTAAGCGGGGGGGTCTACGAGCAGTACTTC.

CDR3 nucleotide sequence: TGTGCCAGCATACTAGATCGGGCCAAAAACATTCAGTACTTC. Residues: CASILDRAKNIQYF. V and J are TRBV6-1 and TRBJ2-4; D might be TRBD2 (5 bases). The germline V and J ends were trimmed by 7 bases and 1 base, with 11 bases remaining between them. CDR1 is MNHNS, CDR2 SASEGT, per germline. The CDR3 length is 14 residues.

The CDR3 region is CASSSRDREAKNIQYF. The CDR3 DNA reads TGTGCCAGCAGCTCCCGGGACAGGGAAGCCAAAAACATTCAGTACTTC. The chain links TRBV11-2 to TRBJ2-4, with 9 bases identical to TRBD1. Germline CDR1 and CDR2: SGHAT and FQNNGV. This CDR3 spans 16 amino acids. With 4 bases clipped from V and 0 bases from J, the junction kept 4 bases outside the gene matches.

The chain couples TRBV13 to TRBJ2-1; D is perhaps TRBD1 (6 bases). Germline CDR1 reads PRHDT; CDR2 reads FYEKMQ (reference sequence). With 7 bases removed from V and 6 bases from J, the gap between germline ends came to 19 bases. This CDR3 is built from 15 residues. The CDR3 protein is CASIQYNEGGNEQFF. Written as DNA, the CDR3 is TGTGCCAGCATCCAATACAACGAAGGGGGCAATGAGCAGTTCTTC. The full variable domain, rest sourced from reference TRBV13 and TRBJ2-1, is AAGVIQSPRHLIKEKRETATLKCYPIPRHDTVYWYQQGPGQDPQFLISFYEKMQSDKGSIPDRFSAQQFSDYHSELNMSSLELGDSALYFCASIQYNEGGNEQFFGPGTRLTVL.